The rows below give T cell receptor beta chains drawn from one sample of a study of control samples from healthy donors and cancer patients. The assay was immunoSEQ multiplex PCR, and TCRdb's table has in-frame clones only and misses some. This sample has about 160,000 clones, with about 94% found just once. The source material was blood. The receptors derive from a woman aged 40 to 50 in good health. The CDR3 runs from the conserved cysteine through the conserved F or W.

CDR3: CASSPPGAHRRDYGYTF; V: TRBV7-2; J: TRBJ1-2
CDR3: CASSRLAGDTNEQFF; V: TRBV18; J: TRBJ2-1
CDR3: CASSRGVRAEGYTF; V: TRBV19; J: TRBJ1-2
CDR3: CASSLTRTGGDEKLFF; V: TRBV2; J: TRBJ1-4
CDR3: CASSSLLGQKNTEAFF; V: TRBV19; J: TRBJ1-1
CDR3: CASSLVTGRPGNTIYF; V: TRBV7-2; J: TRBJ1-3
CDR3: CASGLPPTRGGDYGYTF; V: TRBV12-5; J: TRBJ1-2
CDR3: CASSYLNTEAFF; V: TRBV6-6; J: TRBJ1-1
CDR3: CASSLGQGAPIYF; V: TRBV12-3/TRBV12-4; J: TRBJ1-3
CDR3: CASSLGRQGGNEKLFF; V: TRBV7-9; J: TRBJ1-4
CDR3: CASSQGLQMNTEAFF; V: TRBV4-3; J: TRBJ1-1
CDR3: CASSVEVGAYSPLHF; V: TRBV11-2; J: TRBJ1-6
CDR3: CASSLWGQANTEAFF; V: TRBV5-1; J: TRBJ1-1
CDR3: CASSQSDRTGYTF; V: TRBV4-2; J: TRBJ1-2
CDR3: CAIRGGGGMNTEAFF; V: TRBV10-3; J: TRBJ1-1
CDR3: CASSSLSIPEAFF; V: TRBV6-5; J: TRBJ1-1
CDR3: CASSGSDSYEQYF; V: TRBV2; J: TRBJ2-7
CDR3: CAGGVPDAQSYGYTF; V: TRBV5-8; J: TRBJ1-2
CDR3: CASSFGGPNEKLFF; V: TRBV5-6; J: TRBJ1-4
CDR3: CASSLVGQGNSPLHF; V: TRBV27; J: TRBJ1-6
CDR3: CASSLPGALQGSGYTF; V: TRBV3-1/TRBV3-2; J: TRBJ1-2
CDR3: CASSTRTSGKSYEQFF; V: TRBV27; J: TRBJ2-1
CDR3: CASSVSSGPNSPLHF; V: TRBV5-1; J: TRBJ1-6
CDR3: CASSALDTNTEAFF; V: TRBV2; J: TRBJ1-1
CDR3: CASSFGDYGIRDTQYF; V: TRBV7-9; J: TRBJ2-3
CDR3: CASSIVISAKAKNIQYF; V: TRBV19; J: TRBJ2-4
CDR3: CASSTWGSGAQNTEAFF; V: TRBV3-1/TRBV3-2; J: TRBJ1-1
CDR3: CASSLARASSYEQYF; V: TRBV5-1; J: TRBJ2-7
CDR3: CASSLTSRPSTDTQYF; V: TRBV5-8; J: TRBJ2-3
CDR3: CASSEYGEGNGYTF; V: TRBV25-1; J: TRBJ1-2
CDR3: CASSERGAIEKLFF; V: TRBV6-1; J: TRBJ1-4
CDR3: CASSFGTGGDYGYTF; V: TRBV7-9; J: TRBJ1-2
CDR3: CASSLEPRGGTTDTQYF; V: TRBV5-4; J: TRBJ2-3
CDR3: CASSRTGPTNEKLFF; V: TRBV7-2; J: TRBJ1-4
CDR3: CASSFQGGEKLFF; V: TRBV12-3/TRBV12-4; J: TRBJ1-4
CDR3: CASSTTGTYEQYF; V: TRBV6-5; J: TRBJ2-7
CDR3: CASSRQQGALFYGYTF; V: TRBV21-1; J: TRBJ1-2
CDR3: CASTKRDRDVSYEQYF; V: TRBV2; J: TRBJ2-7
CDR3: CASSLMEAAGELFF; V: TRBV5-1; J: TRBJ2-2
CDR3: CAVGSLTEAFF; V: TRBV28; J: TRBJ1-1
CDR3: CASSIWTGGWLRTEAFF; V: TRBV19; J: TRBJ1-1
CDR3: CASSRSYQETQYF; V: TRBV5-1; J: TRBJ2-5
CDR3: CASSGTAISYEQYF; V: TRBV27; J: TRBJ2-7
CDR3: CASSLGSGHQETQYF; V: TRBV11-2; J: TRBJ2-5
CDR3: CASSAAGTGSDTQYF; V: TRBV9; J: TRBJ2-3
CDR3: CASSYVGAQLNTEAFF; V: TRBV5-1; J: TRBJ1-1
CDR3: CASSLEARSYEQYF; V: TRBV7-7; J: TRBJ2-7
CDR3: CASSLGRANTEAFF; V: TRBV5-5; J: TRBJ1-1
CDR3: CATSRDWEFNEKLFF; V: TRBV15; J: TRBJ1-4
CDR3: CASSQDRPGSSTDTQYF; V: TRBV4-3; J: TRBJ2-3
CDR3: CASQGRNQPQHF; V: TRBV19; J: TRBJ1-5
CDR3: CASSQGFHEQFF; V: TRBV3-1/TRBV3-2; J: TRBJ2-1
CDR3: CASGTSVYNEQFF; V: TRBV9; J: TRBJ2-1
CDR3: CASSLGPGVKGANVLTF; V: TRBV5-5; J: TRBJ2-6
CDR3: CASSPGTGGMNTEAFF; V: TRBV7-8; J: TRBJ1-1